Reported below is one TCR beta chain. Its antigen is as yet unknown. Time point: pre-sensitization, week 0. Treatment defined: therapeutic diphenylcyclopropenone sensitization with weekly scalp DPC. From whole blood left unfractionated, total RNA was extracted. The ends were cut back, 2 bases at V and 2 bases at J, with 10 bases in the middle. The germline gives CDR1 MNHNY, CDR2 SVGAGI (reference sequence). The CDR3 consists of 14 residues. Using its own MiXCR run on the RACE reads, TCRdb lists one record per CDR3 protein. This table has 180,000 or so distinct CDR3 sequences, around 30% appearing once. The sample is drawn from a study of human T cells and chemical hapten exposure. Whole-study context: Mainly, slight library volume differences in the pool made TCR yields vary.

Whole-study findings and limits: Patch test score tracked positively with PT1 expanded TCR counts.

V is TRBV6-6 and J is TRBJ2-7; possibly TRBD1 or TRBD2 for D (5 bases each). The sequence was collected from a woman in her twenties or thirties with alopecia areata. Some clones in this sample may be carry-over from other donors' samples. The material was whole blood, obtained in connection with sensitization to the hapten diphenylcyclopropenone (DPC). The CDR3 region has the DNA TGTGCCAGCAGTTACGACAGACTACCCTACGAGCAGTACTTC. Translating gives CASSYDRLPYEQYF.